The T cell receptor (beta chain) under discussion was sequenced for a study of cytomegalovirus exposure and HLA in healthy donors. Looked up from germline, CDR1 is KGHSH and CDR2 is LQKENI. The CDR3 extends over 16 amino acids. PCR amplification relied on 60 Vbeta primers (plus 13 Jbeta primers). Assay used: immunoSEQ multiplex PCR; TCRdb lists only in-frame clones, some missing. The table gives some 67,000 clones; the top ten clones make up over 1.5% of it. Among the donors, all were healthy bone marrow donors. As for this clone: Antigen: not known. Germline is not matched at one junction end, which may reflect a read error.

Findings and caveats of the study: Across donors, presence/absence analyses took sequencing depth to be roughly uniform. Later analysis showed TCR association rates varying by HLA locus, highest for DRB1 and lowest for HLA-C.

Sequenced material: PBMCs. This clonotype was obtained from a woman younger than 45 in good health and CMV-seronegative. The rearrangement uses TRBV18 and TRBJ2-3, with TRBD1 matching 7 bases. CDR3 sequence (DNA): TGTGCCAGCTCACAAACGGGTACAGGGGCCACAGATAAGCAGTATTTT. The encoded protein is CASSQTGTGATDKQYF.